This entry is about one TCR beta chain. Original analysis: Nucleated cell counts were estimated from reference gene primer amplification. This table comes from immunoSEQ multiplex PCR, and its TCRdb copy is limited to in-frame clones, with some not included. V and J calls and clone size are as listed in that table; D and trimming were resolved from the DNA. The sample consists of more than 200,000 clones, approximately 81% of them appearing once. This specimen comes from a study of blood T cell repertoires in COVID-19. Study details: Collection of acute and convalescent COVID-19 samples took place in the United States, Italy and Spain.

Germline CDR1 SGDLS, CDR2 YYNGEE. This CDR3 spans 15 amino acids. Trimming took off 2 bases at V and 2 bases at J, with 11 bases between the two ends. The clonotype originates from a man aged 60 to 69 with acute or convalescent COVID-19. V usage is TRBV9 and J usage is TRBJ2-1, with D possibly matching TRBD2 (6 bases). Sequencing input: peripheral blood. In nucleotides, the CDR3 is TGTGCCAGCAGCGTCGTGCTAGCGACCTACAATGAGCAGTTCTTC. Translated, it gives CASSVVLATYNEQFF.